This is a list of T cell receptor beta chains from one sample in a study of blood T cell repertoires in COVID-19. Only in-frame clones appear in the TCRdb table, and some are missing; sequencing was by immunoSEQ multiplex PCR. The sample consists of 150,000 to 200,000 clones, 70% to 90% of them appearing once. The sample taken for sequencing was PBMCs or T cells enriched from blood (not recorded which). The receptors derive from a woman between 18 and 29 years old who had recovered from COVID-19. The CDR3 runs from the conserved cysteine through the conserved F or W. A D gene is named only where the DNA matches it firmly. Not all rows give a size; the values are once, few, many and, for expanded clones, a class.

>18|-|TRBJ2-2|TRBD2|TRBV7-2
TGTGCCAGCAGCTCAGGGAGGGCGGGAGAAGGGAACACCGGGGAGCTGTTTTTT
CASSSGRAGEGNTGELFF
>11|-|TRBJ2-3|-|TRBV30
TGTGCCTGGAGTGTATCGGATACGCAGTATTTT
CAWSVSDTQYF
>17|-|TRBJ2-1|TRBD2|TRBV5-1
TGCGCCAGCAGCCTCGGACTAGCGGGCCCCACAGGCGATGAGCAGTTCTTC
CASSLGLAGPTGDEQFF
>14|-|TRBJ2-7|TRBD2|TRBV7-8
TGTGCCAGCAGCTTATCTAGCGGCTCCTACGAGCAGTACTTC
CASSLSSGSYEQYF
>15|once|TRBJ2-3|-|TRBV20-1
TGCAGTGCTAGTAGTCGGGGCGGGGACACAGATACGCAGTATTTT
CSASSRGGDTDTQYF
>13|-|TRBJ1-5|-|TRBV19
TGTGCCAGTAGTTGGGAGGGGCTTCAGCCCCAGCATTTT
CASSWEGLQPQHF
>16|-|TRBJ2-3|TRBD2|TRBV6-4
TGTGCCAGCAGTCGGTACGGGAGGCCCACGACAGATACGCAGTATTTT
CASSRYGRPTTDTQYF
>16|-|TRBJ1-5|TRBD1|TRBV28
TGTGCCAGCAGTTTAACCAGGGGGCGCATGGGCCAGCCCCAGCATTTT
CASSLTRGRMGQPQHF
>15|-|TRBJ2-6|TRBD1|TRBV5-1
TGCGCCAGCAGCGCCACAGGGGGTGGGGCCAACGTCCTGACTTTC
CASSATGGGANVLTF
>14|-|TRBJ2-5|-|TRBV9
TGTGCCAGCAGCCCAGTGAGGGCCCAAGAGACCCAGTACTTC
CASSPVRAQETQYF